This T cell receptor beta chain was identified in a study of CD8+ T cells in alopecia areata. Extraction of RNA preceded its reverse transcription into cDNA, which served as the sequencing template. Method: immunoSEQ multiplex PCR; TCRdb's copy keeps in-frame clones and lacks some. The data show around 200,000 clones, around half seen once. Treatment reported: oral pan-JAK inhibitor, 5-10 mg twice daily. The CDR3 runs to 14 residues. Per the germline V gene, CDR1 is MNHEY and CDR2 is SMNVEV (reference sequence). V gave up 1 base and J gave up 7 bases, with 13 bases separating them. This clone was seen only once.

This rearrangement joins TRBV27 to TRBJ1-1; D is unclear. This receptor was taken from a human donor with alopecia areata. This specimen consisted of CD8+ T cells sorted from blood, obtained at week 24, from a patient treated with tofacitinib. The CDR3, as DNA: TGTGCCAGCAGTTTATACGGAGGCGGACTTGAAGCTTTCTTT. It specifies CASSLYGGGLEAFF.